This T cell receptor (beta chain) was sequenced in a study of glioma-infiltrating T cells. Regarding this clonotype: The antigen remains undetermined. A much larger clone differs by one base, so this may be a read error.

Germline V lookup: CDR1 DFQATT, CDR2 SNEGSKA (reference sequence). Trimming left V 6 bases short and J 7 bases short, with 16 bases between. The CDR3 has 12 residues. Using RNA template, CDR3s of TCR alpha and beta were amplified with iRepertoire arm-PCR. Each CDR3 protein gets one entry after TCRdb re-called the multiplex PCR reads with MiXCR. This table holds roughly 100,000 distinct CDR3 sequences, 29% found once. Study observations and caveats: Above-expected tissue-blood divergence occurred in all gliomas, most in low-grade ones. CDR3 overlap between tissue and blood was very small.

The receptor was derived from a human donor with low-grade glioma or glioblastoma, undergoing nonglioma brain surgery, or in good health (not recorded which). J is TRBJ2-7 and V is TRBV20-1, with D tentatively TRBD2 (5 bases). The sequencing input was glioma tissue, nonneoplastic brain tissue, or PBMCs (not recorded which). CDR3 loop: CSAPGHRREQYF. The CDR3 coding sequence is TGCAGTGCCCCGGGTCATCGGAGGGAGCAGTACTTC.